Listed here are 17 T cell receptor beta chains from one sample, sequenced in a study of T cell repertoires in cytomegalovirus infection. TCRdb re-called the reads with MiXCR, one entry per CDR3 protein. In the table there are 250,000 to 300,000 distinct CDR3 sequences, around 15% of which are singletons. The sequencing sample was made of PBMCs. These receptor sequences come from a human donor in good health (CMV status not recorded). Some clones in this sample may be carry-over from other donors' samples.

This clonotype showed up many times. The rearrangement joins TRBV7-8 to TRBJ2-1, with 8 bases lining up with TRBD2. The CDR3 runs to 18 residues. V gave up 5 bases and J gave up 0 bases; unmatched junction bases: 12. CDR1 is SGHVS, CDR2 FQNEAQ, per germline. In DNA, the CDR3 is TGTGCCAGCAGCACCCCGGGGGGGGCTAGCGGCTCCTACAATGAGCAGTTCTTC. Protein: CASSTPGGASGSYNEQFF.

This clonotype was detected ten times or more. This chain links TRBV7-9 with TRBJ2-5, with D possibly TRBD1 on 6 matching bases. The CDR3 has 15 residues. The germline CDR1 and CDR2 sequences are SEHNR and FQNEAQ (reference sequence). V was cut by 1 base and J by 0 bases, with 9 bases left in between. DNA for the CDR3: TGTGCCAGCAGCTTAGGACAGGTCGACCAAGAGACCCAGTACTTC. It codes for CASSLGQVDQETQYF.

This clonotype was picked up a small number of times. This chain's CDR3 is CASSPETPNHTGELFF. CDR3 coding DNA: TGTGCCAGCTCACCAGAGACCCCAAATCACACCGGGGAGCTGTTTTTT. This rearrangement joins TRBV18 to TRBJ2-2; D remains unclear. Trimming left V 2 bases short and J 3 bases short, with 13 bases between. Germline assignment: CDR1 KGHSH and CDR2 LQKENI. The CDR3 has 16 amino acids.

This clonotype turned up a few times. V gene TRBV19 combines with J gene TRBJ2-5; D uncertain. The V gene's germline CDR1 is LNHDA and CDR2 SQIVND (reference sequence). V lost 2 bases and J lost 5, with 3 bases in between. This CDR3 is 11 amino acids long. The CDR3 nucleotides are TGTGCCAGTAGTATATCGGAGACCCAGTACTTC. Translated: CASSISETQYF.

At least ten counts were recorded for this clonotype. The chain combines TRBV5-5 with TRBJ2-2; 7 positions match TRBD1. From germline, CDR1 is SGHKS and CDR2 YYEKEE (reference sequence). The V and J ends lost 0 bases and 4 bases, in that order; junction bases with no gene match: 3. The CDR3 spans 15 residues. The CDR3 coding sequence is TGTGCCAGCAGCTTGGGGACAGGCCCCACCGGGGAGCTGTTTTTT. Its translation: CASSLGTGPTGELFF.

This clonotype was seen repeatedly, ten times or more. CDR3 protein: CASSLDPWAGQGENEQYF. The DNA of the CDR3 is TGTGCCAGCAGCTTAGATCCCTGGGCGGGACAGGGGGAAAACGAGCAGTACTTC. V and J are TRBV7-6 and TRBJ2-7, with 11 bases matching TRBD1. Germline loops: CDR1 SGHVS, CDR2 FNYEAQ. This CDR3 has 18 amino acids. Trimming removed 1 base from V and 5 bases from J; junction bases left unmatched: 13. Variable domain in full (rest from reference TRBV7-6 and TRBJ2-7): GAGVSQSPRYKVTKRGQDVALRCDPISGHVSLYWYRQALGQGPEFLTYFNYEAQQDKSGLPNDRFSAERPEGSISTLTIQRTEQRDSAMYRCASSLDPWAGQGENEQYFGPGTRLTVT.

In its sample, this clonotype was seen many times. The J gene is TRBJ2-5, the V gene TRBV11-2; the D call may be TRBD1 or TRBD2 (5 bases each). Trimming left V 5 bases short and J 3 bases short, with 19 bases between. This CDR3 comprises 16 residues. The germline CDR1 and CDR2 sequences are SGHAT and FQNNGV. The CDR3 bases are TGTGCCAGCAGCCCATGGAAAAGGATGGGGGAAGAGACCCAGTACTTC. As protein: CASSPWKRMGEETQYF. Full variable domain (missing parts from reference TRBV11-2 and TRBJ2-5): EAGVAQSPRYKIIEKRQSVAFWCNPISGHATLYWYQQILGQGPKLLIQFQNNGVVDDSQLPKDRFSAERLKGVDSTLKIQPAKLEDSAVYLCASSPWKRMGEETQYFGPGTRLLVL.

This clonotype came up many times. This chain uses TRBV4-2 with TRBJ2-5; TRBD1 agrees at 9 bases. The CDR3 is made up of 14 amino acids. Germline V lookup: CDR1 LGHNA, CDR2 YNFKEQ. Trimming at V came to 6 bases and at J to 5 bases, leaving 7 bases not matched to a gene. The CDR3 DNA sequence: TGTGCCAGCAGACGGGACAGGGTGGGTGAGACCCAGTACTTC. Its protein product is CASRRDRVGETQYF.

This clonotype was picked up many times. The rearrangement uses TRBV11-2 and TRBJ1-2; unclear D gene. Germline lookup yields CDR1 SGHAT and CDR2 FQNNGV. Trimming took off 4 bases at V and 0 bases at J, with 24 bases between the two ends. The length of the CDR3 is 19 residues. The CDR3 region is CASSSRTLGSFGPNYGYTF. As DNA, the CDR3 is TGTGCCAGCAGCTCCCGCACCCTAGGATCGTTTGGACCTAACTATGGCTACACCTTC.

This clonotype was counted at least ten times. This chain uses TRBV6-4 with TRBJ2-2, with 7 positions matching TRBD1. Germline V gives CDR1 MRHNA, CDR2 SNTAGT. Trimming cost V 5 bases and J 3 bases; bases outside gene matches: 3. CDR3 size: 14 residues. As DNA, the CDR3 is TGTGCCAGCAGTTCCGGGACAGACACCGGGGAGCTGTTTTTT. This encodes CASSSGTDTGELFF.

This clonotype was counted between two and nine times. The V call is TRBV2, the J call TRBJ2-3, with a possible D match to TRBD2 (5 bases). Germline CDR1 is SNHLY and CDR2 is FYNNEI. V dropped 6 bases and J dropped 5 bases, with 12 bases sitting between them. This CDR3 region has 13 residues. The CDR3 DNA reads TGTGCCAGCAGGAGTGGAGGAGGAGATACGCAGTATTTT. Translation gives CASRSGGGDTQYF.

This clonotype came up a few times. The CDR3 sequence: CASSAGHTPHQPQHF. The CDR3 coding sequence is TGTGCCAGCAGCGCAGGACACACACCCCATCAGCCCCAGCATTTT. The chain couples TRBV7-6 to TRBJ1-5; a weak D match, TRBD1 (5 bases). The CDR3 is 15 residues long. Germline V gene lookup returns CDR1 SGHVS and CDR2 FNYEAQ. The ends were cut back, 5 bases at V and 5 bases at J, with 16 bases in the middle.

The CDR3 sequence is CASEDRGPGELFF. CDR3 coding DNA: TGTGCCAGCGAGGACAGGGGACCCGGGGAGCTGTTTTTT. This chain uses TRBV11-3 with TRBJ2-2, with 9 positions matching TRBD1. The CDR3 covers 13 residues. The junction had 4 bases not matched to a gene; V was cut back by 8 bases and J by 6 bases. The germline V gene encodes CDR1 SGHNT and CDR2 YENEEA.

V usage is TRBV4-2 and J usage is TRBJ1-5, with a possible D match to TRBD1 (6 bases). Germline V CDR1 and CDR2: LGHNA, YNFKEQ. V was cut by 0 bases and J by 5 bases, with 11 bases left in between. This CDR3 contains 15 residues. The CDR3 spells CASSQDSTGYQPQHF. CDR3 sequence (DNA): TGTGCCAGCAGCCAAGATTCTACAGGGTATCAGCCCCAGCATTTT.

There are many counts of this clonotype. This chain uses TRBV12-3 or TRBV12-4 with TRBJ2-5, with TRBD2 identical over 11 bases. CDR3 length: 15 residues. Trimming at V came to 2 bases and at J to 4 bases, leaving 3 bases not matched to a gene. The CDR3 here is CASSLRLAGGETQYF. The CDR3 nucleotides are TGTGCCAGCAGTTTACGGCTAGCGGGGGGAGAGACCCAGTACTTC.

The gene calls are TRBV29-1 and TRBJ2-1; 9 nucleotides match TRBD2. CDR1 is SQVTM and CDR2 is ANQGSEA in the germline V gene. Germline trimming cut 3 bases from V and 0 bases from J; bases unmatched to any gene: 6. The CDR3 is 16 amino acids. Here the CDR3 DNA reads TGCAGCGTTGAGGCGGGGGGGGTGAACTCCTACAATGAGCAGTTCTTC. This codes for CSVEAGGVNSYNEQFF.

This clonotype was counted at least ten times. The chain links TRBV7-2 to TRBJ1-2; 9 bases agree with TRBD1. With 5 bases clipped from V and 2 bases from J, the junction kept 6 bases outside the gene matches. This CDR3 is built from 15 residues. Germline loops: CDR1 SGHTA, CDR2 FQGNSA. CDR3 in DNA: TGTGCCAGCAGCCCGGGGGACAGGGCCAACTATGGCTACACCTTC. Residues: CASSPGDRANYGYTF. Complete variable domain (other parts from reference TRBV7-2 and TRBJ1-2): GAGVSQSPSNKVTEKGKDVELRCDPISGHTALYWYRQSLGQGLEFLIYFQGNSAPDKSGLPSDRFSAERTGGSVSTLTIQRTQQEDSAVYLCASSPGDRANYGYTFGSGTRLTVV.